This T cell receptor (beta chain) came from a study of graft-versus-host responses after intestinal transplantation. About the study: Each recipient received a multivisceral, liver-intestinal, or isolated intestinal graft. Tacrolimus and steroids were given for two to three years to all recipients after anti-thymocyte globulin induction. Study conclusions and caveats: Patients with graft-donor T cell macrochimerism had high graft-versus-host to host-versus-graft clonal ratios in allografts. GvH clones were identified in recipient marrow, with some first appearing in ileum or blood.

Only in-frame clones appear in the TCRdb table, and some are missing; sequencing was by immunoSEQ multiplex PCR. The sample records around 97,000 clones, 75% to 95% being singletons. This clone was seen a handful of times. Its antigen is undetermined. Trimming removed 5 bases at V and 0 bases at J, with 16 bases between. Germline assignment: CDR1 ENHRY and CDR2 SYGVKD. The CDR3 length is 17 residues. Material: unstimulated CD8+ T cells sorted from spleen or lymph node cells, obtained before intestinal transplant. The TCR was taken from a human donor who received an intestinal transplant. The chain employs TRBV10-3 and TRBJ1-4; D remains ambiguous. The CDR3 DNA sequence: TGTGCCATCAGTATAGAAGGGCTCCATGCAACTAATGAAAAACTGTTTTTT. This sequence encodes CAISIEGLHATNEKLFF.